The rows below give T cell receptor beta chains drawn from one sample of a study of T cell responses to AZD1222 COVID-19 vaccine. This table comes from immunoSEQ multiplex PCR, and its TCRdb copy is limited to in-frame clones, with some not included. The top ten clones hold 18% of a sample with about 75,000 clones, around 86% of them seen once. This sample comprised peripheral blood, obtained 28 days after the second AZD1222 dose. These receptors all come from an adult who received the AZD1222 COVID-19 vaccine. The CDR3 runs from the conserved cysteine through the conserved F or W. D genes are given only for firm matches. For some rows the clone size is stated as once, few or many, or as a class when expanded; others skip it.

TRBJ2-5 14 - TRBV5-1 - CASSLTRSQETQYF TGCGCCAGCAGCTTAACTAGATCACAAGAGACCCAGTACTTC
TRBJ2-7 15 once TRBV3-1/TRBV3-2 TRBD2 CASSRLAGVSYEQYF TGTGCCAGCAGCCGTCTAGCGGGCGTCTCCTACGAGCAGTACTTC
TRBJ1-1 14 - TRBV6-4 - CASSVGGVGTEAFF TGTGCCAGCAGTGTGGGGGGAGTGGGCACTGAAGCTTTCTTT
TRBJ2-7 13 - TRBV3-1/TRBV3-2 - CASSSHGTYEQYF TGTGCCAGCAGCTCCCATGGAACCTACGAGCAGTACTTC
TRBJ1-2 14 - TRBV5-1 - CASSPAGVHYGYTF TGCGCCAGCAGCCCGGCAGGGGTGCACTATGGCTACACCTTC
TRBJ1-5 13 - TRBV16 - CASSFTVNQPQHF TGTGCCAGCAGCTTTACGGTTAATCAGCCCCAGCATTTT
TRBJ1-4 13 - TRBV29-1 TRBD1 CSIQGAANEKLFF TGCAGCATCCAGGGGGCGGCTAATGAAAAACTGTTTTTT
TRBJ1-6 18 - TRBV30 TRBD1 CAWETGGFLGRRDSPLHF TGTGCCTGGGAAACAGGGGGATTCCTGGGCCGGCGAGATTCACCCCTCCACTTT
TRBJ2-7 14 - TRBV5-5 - CASSPRQGRDEQYF TGTGCCAGCAGCCCAAGACAGGGGAGGGACGAGCAGTACTTC
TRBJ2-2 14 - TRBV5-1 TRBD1 CASSLGQGHGELFF TGCGCCAGCAGCTTGGGACAGGGGCACGGGGAGCTGTTTTTT
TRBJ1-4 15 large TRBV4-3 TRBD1 CASSQDLTSGGKLFF TGCGCCAGCAGCCAAGACCTCACATCAGGGGGGAAACTGTTTTTT
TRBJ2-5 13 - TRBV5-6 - CASSGGYQETQYF TGTGCCAGCAGCGGGGGGTACCAAGAGACCCAGTACTTC
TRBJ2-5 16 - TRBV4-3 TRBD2 CASSQGGGDPQETQYF TGCGCCAGCAGCCAGGGGGGAGGGGACCCCCAAGAGACCCAGTACTTC
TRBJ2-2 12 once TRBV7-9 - CASSWGAGELFF TGTGCCAGCAGCTGGGGGGCCGGGGAGCTGTTTTTT
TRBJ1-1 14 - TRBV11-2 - CASSSDGGWTEAFF TGTGCCAGCAGTTCAGATGGGGGTTGGACTGAAGCTTTCTTT
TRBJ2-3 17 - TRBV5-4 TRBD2 CASRYRLAVTSTDTQYF TGTGCCAGCAGGTACAGACTAGCGGTTACTAGCACAGATACGCAGTATTTT
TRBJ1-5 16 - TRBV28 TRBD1 CASSPNRGHGDQPQHF TGTGCCAGCAGCCCGAACAGGGGCCACGGGGATCAGCCCCAGCATTTT
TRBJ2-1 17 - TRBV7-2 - CASSLSGARGTYNEQFF TGTGCCAGCAGCTTATCCGGGGCGCGGGGCACCTACAATGAGCAGTTCTTC
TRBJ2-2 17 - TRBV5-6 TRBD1 CASSSRLTGGLTGELFF TGTGCCAGCAGCTCCAGGTTGACAGGGGGCTTAACCGGGGAGCTGTTTTTT
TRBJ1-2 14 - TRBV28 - CASRTGLLNYGYTF TGTGCCAGCAGAACAGGGCTTTTAAACTATGGCTACACCTTC
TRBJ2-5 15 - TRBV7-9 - CASSTRQRGVETQYF TGTGCCAGCAGCACCCGACAGCGAGGGGTAGAGACCCAGTACTTC
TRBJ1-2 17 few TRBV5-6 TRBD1 CASSPGPDRGHSYGYTF TGTGCCAGCAGCCCGGGACCGGACAGGGGACATAGCTATGGCTACACCTTC
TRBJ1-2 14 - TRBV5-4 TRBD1 CASSIPTGDYGYTF TGTGCCAGCAGCATTCCTACAGGGGACTATGGCTACACCTTC
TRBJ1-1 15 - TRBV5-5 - CASSLSAQLNTEAFF TGTGCCAGCAGCTTGTCTGCACAGTTGAACACTGAAGCTTTCTTT
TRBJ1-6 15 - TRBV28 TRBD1 CASSLQPGGWSPLHF TGTGCCAGCAGTTTACAGCCAGGGGGTTGGTCACCCCTCCACTTT
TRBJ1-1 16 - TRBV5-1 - CASSLEARRRYTEAFF TGCGCCAGCAGCTTGGAGGCCCGCCGTCGATACACTGAAGCTTTCTTT
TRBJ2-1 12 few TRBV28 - CASSQQQMEQFF TGTGCCAGCAGTCAGCAGCAGATGGAGCAGTTCTTC
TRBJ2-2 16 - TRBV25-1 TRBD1 CASSAPGQGRTGELFF TGTGCCAGCAGTGCTCCGGGACAGGGGCGAACCGGGGAGCTGTTTTTT
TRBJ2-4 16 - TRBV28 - CASSTPGGLGKNIQYF TGTGCCAGCAGCACCCCCGGAGGGCTAGGCAAAAACATTCAGTACTTC
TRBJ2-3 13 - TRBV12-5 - CASGFRSPDTQYF TGTGCTAGTGGTTTCCGATCGCCAGATACGCAGTATTTT
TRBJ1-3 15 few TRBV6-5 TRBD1 CASSYQGAKGNTIYF TGTGCCAGCAGTTACCAGGGGGCAAAGGGAAACACCATATATTTT
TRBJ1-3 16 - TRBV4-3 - CASSQRGQGYGNTIYF TGCGCCAGCAGCCAAAGGGGCCAGGGGTATGGCAACACCATATATTTT
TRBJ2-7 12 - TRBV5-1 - CASSLGDYEQYF TGCGCCAGCAGCTTGGGGGACTACGAGCAGTACTTC
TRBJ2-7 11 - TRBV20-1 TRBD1 CSGGRGYEQYF TGCAGTGGCGGCAGGGGGTACGAGCAGTACTTC
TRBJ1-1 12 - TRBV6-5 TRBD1 CASRHRGTEAFF TGTGCCAGCAGACACAGGGGCACTGAAGCTTTCTTT
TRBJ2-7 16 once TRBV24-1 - CATSDPIGQSGYEQYF TGTGCCACCAGTGACCCTATCGGACAGTCAGGCTACGAGCAGTACTTC
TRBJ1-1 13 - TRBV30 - CAWMQGLDTEAFF TGTGCCTGGATGCAGGGGTTGGACACTGAAGCTTTCTTT
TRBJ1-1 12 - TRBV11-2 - CASSSPRTEAFF TGTGCCAGCAGCTCACCAAGGACTGAAGCTTTCTTT
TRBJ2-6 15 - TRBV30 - CAWSDGQRWPNVLTF TGTGCCTGGAGTGATGGACAGCGGTGGCCCAACGTCCTGACTTTC
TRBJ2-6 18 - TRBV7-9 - CASRSKGTSSSGANVLTF TGTGCCAGCAGATCAAAAGGGACAAGTAGCTCTGGGGCCAACGTCCTGACTTTC
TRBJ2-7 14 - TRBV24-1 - CATSGTGSSYEQYF TGTGCCACCAGTGGGACGGGAAGCTCCTACGAGCAGTACTTC
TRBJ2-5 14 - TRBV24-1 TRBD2 CATQSTSGQETQYF TGTGCCACCCAGAGTACTAGCGGCCAAGAGACCCAGTACTTC
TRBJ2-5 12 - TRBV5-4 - CASSDEGRTQYF TGTGCCAGCAGTGATGAGGGTCGGACCCAGTACTTC
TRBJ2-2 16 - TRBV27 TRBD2 CASSPPSGGATGELFF TGTGCCAGCAGTCCGCCTAGCGGGGGGGCTACCGGGGAGCTGTTTTTT
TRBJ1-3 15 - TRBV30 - CAWSAKGVSGNTIYF TGTGCCTGGAGTGCCAAAGGGGTCTCTGGAAACACCATATATTTT
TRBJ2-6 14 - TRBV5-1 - CASSLDSGANVLTF TGCGCCAGCAGCTTGGACTCTGGGGCCAACGTCCTGACTTTC
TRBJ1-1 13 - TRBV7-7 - CASSLTGNTEAFF TGTGCCAGCAGCCTAACAGGGAACACTGAAGCTTTCTTT
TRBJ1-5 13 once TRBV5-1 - CASSLEGTQPQHF TGCGCCAGCAGCTTGGAAGGGACTCAGCCCCAGCATTTT
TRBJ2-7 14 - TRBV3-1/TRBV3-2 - CASSQRTDGYEQYF TGTGCCAGCAGCCAACGGACGGACGGGTACGAGCAGTACTTC
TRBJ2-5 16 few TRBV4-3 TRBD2 CASSPFGAGGQETQYF TGCGCCAGCAGCCCCTTCGGAGCGGGGGGTCAAGAGACCCAGTACTTC
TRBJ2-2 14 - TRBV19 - CASSTGPITGELFF TGTGCCAGTAGTACGGGACCCATCACCGGGGAGCTGTTTTTT
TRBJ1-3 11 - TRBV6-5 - CASESGNTIYF TGTGCCAGCGAGTCTGGAAACACCATATATTTT
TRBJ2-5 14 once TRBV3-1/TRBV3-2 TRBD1 CASSPRGPGETQYF TGTGCCAGCAGCCCTAGGGGGCCGGGGGAGACCCAGTACTTC
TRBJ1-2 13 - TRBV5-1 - CASSLKTVDGYTF TGCGCCAGCAGCTTGAAGACAGTAGATGGCTACACCTTC